The 18 T cell receptor beta chains in this list originate from one sample, sequenced in a study of T cell changes during pregnancy in multiple sclerosis (dated by TCRdb to between 2018 and 2021). The method behind the library was the immunoSEQ multiplex PCR assay. TCRdb took this table from immuneACCESS and kept in-frame rearrangements with V and J called. Such tables lack part of the clones; where checked against another copy, unresolved V genes explain under half of the gap, and the rest is unexplained. The sample yields roughly 93,000 clones; approximately 90% were counted once. Clones ranked in the top ten supply 1.5% to 2% of the sample. The sample here was peripheral blood, taken in the first trimester of pregnancy. The receptor set was obtained from a female donor in good health, enrolled as a control in a pregnancy study.

The J gene is TRBJ2-3, the V gene TRBV29-1, with TRBD2 matching 10 bases. The CDR3 has 13 amino acids. Germline lookup yields CDR1 SQVTM and CDR2 ANQGSEA. The junction had 2 bases not matched to a gene; V was cut back by 6 bases and J by 2 bases. The CDR3 DNA reads TGCAGCGTAGCGGGGGGGTACACAGATACGCAGTATTTT. It yields the protein CSVAGGYTDTQYF.

The genes are TRBV5-1 and TRBJ2-7; 7 bases fit TRBD1. The ends lost 4 bases at V and 7 bases at J; junction bases unmatched: 14. CDR3 length: 15 amino acids. CDR1 SGHRS and CDR2 YFSETQ come from the germline V gene. Written as DNA, the CDR3 is TGCGCCAGCAGCGTTGGGACAGACAGCTCTCGTGAGCAGTACTTC. It yields the protein CASSVGTDSSREQYF.

The CDR3 is CASSFDSPPDEQYF. The DNA for the CDR3 is TGTGCCAGCAGCTTCGACAGCCCCCCGGACGAGCAGTACTTC. This chain connects TRBV7-2 to TRBJ2-7; TRBD1 is a possible D gene (5 bases). V was trimmed by 3 bases and J by 5 bases, leaving 14 bases between them. This CDR3 region has 14 residues. Per germline, CDR1 SGHTA and CDR2 FQGNSA.

The chain is built from TRBV25-1 and TRBJ1-1, with a possible D match to TRBD1 (5 bases). V lost 2 bases and J 1 base, leaving 11 bases between the germline ends. Germline values: CDR1 MGHDK, CDR2 SYGVNS. CDR3 length: 15 amino acids. In DNA, the CDR3 is TGTGCCAGCAGTGAACGGACACCCCCGAACACTGAAGCTTTCTTT. Translated: CASSERTPPNTEAFF.

The chain recombines TRBV4-2 with TRBJ2-6; the match to TRBD1 covers 7 bases. The CDR3 covers 17 residues. Germline V gene data show CDR1 as LGHNA and CDR2 as YNFKEQ. V dropped 4 bases and J dropped 0; count of bases not matched to a gene: 6. As DNA, the CDR3 is TGTGCCAGCAGCCCTGGACAGGCGTACTCTGGGGCCAACGTCCTGACTTTC. It yields the protein CASSPGQAYSGANVLTF.

This clone showed up just once. The chain uses TRBV7-3 and TRBJ2-3, with D possibly TRBD1 on 5 matching bases. V gave up 3 bases and J gave up 5 bases, with 15 bases separating them. CDR3 size: 15 residues. The germline V gene has CDR1 SGHTA and CDR2 FQGTGA. The CDR3 spells CASSFLQGTRDTQYF. The CDR3 nucleotides are TGTGCCAGCAGCTTTCTTCAGGGTACACGAGATACGCAGTATTTT.

The rearrangement links TRBV7-2 to TRBJ1-5, with no clear D. Trimming took 5 bases from V and 5 from J, leaving 10 bases between them. The CDR3 is 13 residues long. Per the germline V gene, CDR1 is SGHTA and CDR2 is FQGNSA. The CDR3 coding sequence is TGTGCCAGCAGCCTCCTGGTAGATCAGCCCCAGCATTTT. As protein: CASSLLVDQPQHF.

The CDR3 DNA reads as TGCAGCGCGGAGACTAGCGGAGCAGGCGAGCAGTACTTC. Protein: CSAETSGAGEQYF. V and J are TRBV29-1 and TRBJ2-7, with 9 nucleotides matching TRBD2. The CDR3 contains 13 residues. From germline, CDR1 is SQVTM and CDR2 ANQGSEA. The trim removed 7 bases at V and 6 bases at J, leaving 10 bases unmatched.

In its sample, this clone was seen once. The CDR3 here is CASSRWTGSYEQYF. The CDR3 DNA sequence: TGTGCCAGCAGTAGGTGGACAGGATCCTACGAGCAGTACTTC. The J gene is TRBJ2-7, the V gene TRBV14, with TRBD1 identical over 7 bases. The V gene's germline CDR1 is SGHDN and CDR2 FVKESK. V lost 6 bases and J lost 1; bases outside the gene matches: 6. This CDR3 comprises 14 residues.

The genes are TRBV30 and TRBJ2-7, with D perhaps TRBD1 (6 bases). V was clipped by 3 bases and J by 0 bases, with 15 bases between them. CDR3 length equals 15 residues. Germline-derived CDR1 and CDR2 are GTSNPN and SVGIG (reference sequence). The CDR3 is CAWRRTGTLSYEQYF. Here the CDR3 DNA reads TGTGCCTGGAGGAGGACCGGGACACTCTCCTACGAGCAGTACTTC. The full variable domain, its missing parts supplied by reference TRBV30 and TRBJ2-7, is SQTIHQWPATLVQPVGSPLSLECTVEGTSNPNLYWYRQAAGRGLQLLFYSVGIGQISSEVPQNLSASRPQDRQFILSSKKLLLSDSGFYLCAWRRTGTLSYEQYFGPGTRLTVT.

This sequence joins TRBV7-8 and TRBJ1-2; 7 positions match TRBD1. Germline lookup yields CDR1 SGHVS and CDR2 FQNEAQ. V lost 2 bases and J lost 4; bases outside the gene matches: 13. The CDR3 consists of 17 residues. For the CDR3, the DNA is TGTGCCAGCAGCTTAAAGAGGGGGGACAGCTACCTCTATGGCTACACCTTC. Its translation is CASSLKRGDSYLYGYTF.

Regarding this clone: Additional DNA sequences in this sample encode the identical CDR3. The V gene is TRBV5-4, the J gene TRBJ2-7, with TRBD1 matching over 12 bases. The CDR3 runs to 14 residues. Germline CDR1 SGHNT, CDR2 YYREEE (reference sequence). The junction had 9 bases not matched to a gene; V was cut back by 5 bases and J by 9 bases. The chain's CDR3 is CASRPPGQGAGQYF. The CDR3 coding sequence is TGTGCCAGCAGACCACCGGGACAGGGGGCCGGGCAGTACTTC. The full variable domain, completed using reference TRBV5-4 and TRBJ2-7, is ETGVTQSPTHLIKTRGQQVTLRCSSQSGHNTVSWYQQALGQGPQFIFQYYREEENGRGNFPPRFSGLQFPNYSSELNVNALELDDSALYLCASRPPGQGAGQYFGPGTRLTVT.

This clone was picked up one time. The rearrangement joins TRBV4-1 to TRBJ2-7; D perhaps matches TRBD1 (5 bases). V was pared by 1 base and J by 7 bases, with 11 bases between. CDR1 and CDR2 from the germline V gene are MGHRA and YSYEKL. The CDR3 spans 13 residues. The CDR3 sequence: CASSQAGLTEQYF. CDR3 sequence (DNA): TGCGCCAGCAGCCAAGCAGGGCTTACGGAGCAGTACTTC.

This clone was detected only once. The V call is TRBV4-1, the J call TRBJ1-4, with 8 bases that match TRBD1. This CDR3 has 16 amino acids. The J segment lost 2 bases and the V segment lost 1 base, leaving 3 bases of the junction unmatched. The germline V gene encodes CDR1 MGHRA and CDR2 YSYEKL. The CDR3 DNA reads TGCGCCAGCAGCCAAGCCCCAGGGGGCACTAATGAAAAACTGTTTTTT. It codes for CASSQAPGGTNEKLFF.

The chain uses TRBV12-2 and TRBJ2-5; TRBD2, the D gene given by the table, was not confirmed from the DNA. TRBV12-2 has pseudogene status. This CDR3 has 18 amino acids. CDR3 in DNA: TGTGCAAGTCGCTTAGTCGGCGCGGGGGACCAAACACAAGAGACCCAGTACTTC. As protein: CASRLVGAGDQTQETQYF.

This chain joins TRBV7-9 and TRBJ1-2, with TRBD1 identical over 9 bases. Looked up from germline, CDR1 is SEHNR and CDR2 is FQNEAQ (reference sequence). This CDR3 spans 18 amino acids. The junction had 11 bases not matched to a gene; V was cut back by 1 base and J by 2 bases. The CDR3 coding sequence is TGTGCCAGCAGCTTAGGGGGTGTGGGACAGGGTCGAAACTATGGCTACACCTTC. Its translation: CASSLGGVGQGRNYGYTF. The variable domain in full, with the rest retrieved from reference TRBV7-9 and TRBJ1-2, is DTGVSQNPRHKITKRGQNVTFRCDPISEHNRLYWYRQTLGQGPEFLTYFQNEAQLEKSRLLSDRFSAERPKGSFSTLEIQRTEQGDSAMYLCASSLGGVGQGRNYGYTFGSGTRLTVV.

V gene TRBV28 combines with J gene TRBJ1-4; D is uncertain. V shed 6 bases and J shed 2 bases, with 13 bases lying between them. The CDR3 totals 15 residues. The germline CDR1 and CDR2 sequences are MDHEN and SYDVKM. Here the CDR3 DNA reads TGTGCCAGCAGCACTGCCGGGATCACTAATGAAAAACTGTTTTTT. It translates to CASSTAGITNEKLFF.

This chain connects TRBV27 to TRBJ1-6; D gene uncertain. The CDR3 is made up of 14 amino acids. The V end lost 2 bases, the J end lost 6 bases, and 8 bases lay between the germline ends. CDR1 and CDR2 from the germline V gene are MNHEY and SMNVEV (reference sequence). This CDR3 is CASSLGGPNSPLHF. The DNA for the CDR3 is TGTGCCAGCAGTTTAGGAGGGCCTAATTCACCCCTCCACTTT.